A single sample is the source of the 23 T cell receptor beta chains below, sequenced in a study of shared clonotypes between healthy human individuals (dated by TCRdb to 2019 to 2021). The library was obtained by the immunoSEQ multiplex PCR assay. What TCRdb holds here is the immuneACCESS table cut down to in-frame rearrangements. Part of the clones is not present; checked against another copy, under half of the missing clones reflect an unresolved V gene, and the others are unexplained. This sample holds roughly 640,000 clones; about 74% were observed only once. About 1.7% of the sample goes to the ten largest clones. Sequenced input: memory CD4+ T cells sorted from blood. The cell subset or site label here, explained by the study, means: CD45RA-negative fraction. Source of these receptors: a woman in her twenties or thirties in good health.

CDR3 sequence: CASSQWTGGVYGYTF. The CDR3 coding sequence is TGTGCCAGCAGCCAATGGACAGGGGGCGTCTATGGCTACACCTTC. The chain is built from TRBV14 and TRBJ1-2; 11 positions agree with TRBD1. Germline V gene sequence: CDR1 SGHDN, CDR2 FVKESK. The CDR3 is made up of 15 amino acids. The trim removed 2 bases at V and 4 bases at J, leaving 3 bases unmatched.

The chain has TRBV28 and TRBJ2-5; D not resolved. This CDR3 comprises 15 residues. Germline assignment: CDR1 MDHEN and CDR2 SYDVKM. Trimming pared 2 bases from V and 6 bases from J, leaving 16 bases between. The CDR3 loop is CASSLRPTSVKTQYF. The CDR3 DNA sequence: TGTGCCAGCAGTTTACGCCCGACGAGCGTAAAGACCCAGTACTTC.

The chain uses TRBV29-1 and TRBJ1-2; D is uncertain. The CDR3 spans 13 residues. V gave up 3 bases and J gave up 5 bases, with 13 bases separating them. Germline loops: CDR1 SQVTM, CDR2 ANQGSEA. CDR3: CSVDAKSLYGYTF. Here the CDR3 DNA reads TGCAGCGTTGATGCCAAGAGCTTGTATGGCTACACCTTC.

With regard to this clone: At the DNA level, this CDR3 is encoded by other sequences in the same sample as well. This sequence joins TRBV5-1 and TRBJ1-1; a weak D match, TRBD1 (6 bases). Germline V gene lookup returns CDR1 SGHRS and CDR2 YFSETQ. This CDR3 spans 13 amino acids. Trimming pared 7 bases from V and 1 base from J, leaving 11 bases between. In nucleotides, the CDR3 is TGCGCCAGCTCGTGGACAGCGAACACTGAAGCTTTCTTT. It encodes CASSWTANTEAFF.

The rearrangement links TRBV5-1 to TRBJ2-7; 14 bases align to TRBD2. CDR3 length: 17 residues. Germline assignment: CDR1 SGHRS and CDR2 YFSETQ. The ends lost 0 bases at V and 2 bases at J; junction bases unmatched: 4. The CDR3 loop reads CASSLGLAGGPTYEQYF. CDR3 nucleotides: TGCGCCAGCAGCTTGGGACTAGCGGGAGGGCCAACCTACGAGCAGTACTTC.

V usage is TRBV7-2 and J usage is TRBJ2-5; 9 bases are shared with TRBD2. This CDR3 spans 15 amino acids. The ends lost 3 bases at V and 5 bases at J; junction bases unmatched: 7. Germline V gene lookup returns CDR1 SGHTA and CDR2 FQGNSA. The CDR3 nucleotides read TGTGCCAGCAGCTTTCAAGCGAGCGGGAGGGAGACCCAGTACTTC. As protein: CASSFQASGRETQYF.

In this sample, this clone turned up a few times. V usage is TRBV7-9 and J usage is TRBJ2-1; D not certain. The V end was cut by 5 bases, the J end by 8 bases, with 16 bases between. CDR3 length: 14 residues. CDR1 and CDR2 (germline): SEHNR, FQNEAQ (reference sequence). Here the CDR3 reads CASSPGYIGDEQFF. For the CDR3, the DNA is TGTGCCAGCAGCCCCGGCTATATAGGCGATGAGCAGTTCTTC.

The J gene is TRBJ1-3, the V gene TRBV2; D unresolved. Between the trimmed V and J ends, which lost 7 bases and 0 bases, there was a span of 13 bases. Germline lookup yields CDR1 SNHLY and CDR2 FYNNEI. The CDR3 covers 15 residues. Here the CDR3 reads CASKSRPSSGNTIYF. The DNA for the CDR3 is TGTGCCAGCAAAAGTCGGCCTAGCTCTGGAAACACCATATATTTT.

This sequence joins TRBV30 and TRBJ1-3; tentative D call: TRBD1 (5 bases). From germline, CDR1 is GTSNPN and CDR2 SVGIG (reference sequence). V was clipped by 3 bases and J by 0 bases, with 9 bases between them. The CDR3 is 14 residues long. CDR3 region: CAWRRGRSGNTIYF. In nucleotides, the CDR3 is TGTGCCTGGAGAAGGGGTCGCTCTGGAAACACCATATATTTT.

The chain links TRBV5-6 to TRBJ1-2; D ambiguous. V lost 2 bases and J lost 4, with 15 bases in between. Germline V gene lookup returns CDR1 SGHDT and CDR2 YYEEEE. The CDR3 loop spans 15 amino acids. This CDR3 is CASSFLGGGGYGYTF. The CDR3 nucleotides are TGTGCCAGCAGCTTTTTGGGCGGCGGTGGCTATGGCTACACCTTC.

The CDR3 region is CASRIREGYGYTF. CDR3 DNA: TGTGCCAGCAGAATCAGGGAGGGCTATGGCTACACCTTC. The chain is built from TRBV6-5 and TRBJ1-2, with D maybe TRBD1 (5 bases). CDR3 length: 13 residues. Germline CDR1 MNHEY, CDR2 SVGAGI. With 6 bases removed from V and 4 bases from J, the gap between germline ends came to 12 bases.

The J gene is TRBJ2-2, the V gene TRBV6-6; D gene uncertain. Trimming removed 2 bases from V and 0 bases from J, with 7 bases in between. The germline V gene encodes CDR1 MNHNY and CDR2 SVGAGI (reference sequence). The CDR3 runs to 15 residues. CDR3 residues: CASSYEGPNTGELFF. The CDR3 region has the DNA TGTGCCAGCAGTTACGAAGGACCGAACACCGGGGAGCTGTTTTTT.

The rearrangement joins TRBV28 to TRBJ1-2; TRBD1 matches at 8 bases. Germline CDR1 is MDHEN and CDR2 is SYDVKM. With 2 bases clipped from V and 3 bases from J, the junction kept 2 bases outside the gene matches. The CDR3 has 14 amino acids. The CDR3 DNA sequence: TGTGCCAGCAGTTTAACAGGGGGTTACTATGGCTACACCTTC. Residues: CASSLTGGYYGYTF.

This chain connects TRBV19 to TRBJ2-5; 9 nucleotides agree with TRBD2. V lost 9 bases to trimming and J lost 5 bases; unmatched junction nucleotides: 10. The CDR3 is 14 amino acids. Germline V gives CDR1 LNHDA, CDR2 SQIVND (reference sequence). The CDR3 loop is CASSVAGVEETQYF. The CDR3 DNA reads as TGTGCCAGCTCCGTAGCGGGAGTTGAGGAGACCCAGTACTTC.

Only a few counts were recorded for this clone. The chain joins TRBV30 to TRBJ2-2; possible D gene TRBD1, 5 bases. Germline V gene lookup returns CDR1 GTSNPN and CDR2 SVGIG (reference sequence). V was pared by 3 bases and J by 0 bases, with 8 bases between. This CDR3 contains 14 residues. In DNA form, the CDR3 reads TGTGCCTGGAGGGCCAGGGCGAACACCGGGGAGCTGTTTTTT. Residues: CAWRARANTGELFF.

This clone was seen a few times. This same CDR3 is encoded by further DNA sequences in the sample. The rearrangement links TRBV29-1 to TRBJ1-2; D is uncertain. There are 14 residues in the CDR3. Trimming left V 0 bases short and J 7 bases short, with 15 bases between. Germline CDR1 reads SQVTM; CDR2 reads ANQGSEA. The DNA of the CDR3 is TGCAGCGTTGAAGAAGCGACCCATCTGGCTGGCTACACCTTC. Protein sequence: CSVEEATHLAGYTF.

As to this clone: This could be a read error, since a much larger clone is one nucleotide away. Other DNA sequences in this specimen translate into the identical CDR3. The rearrangement joins TRBV28 to TRBJ2-3, with D unresolved. Trimming removed 4 bases from V and 1 base from J, with 3 bases in between. The CDR3 totals 12 residues. The V gene's germline CDR1 is MDHEN and CDR2 SYDVKM. CDR3 sequence reads: CASSSGTDTQYF. For the CDR3, the DNA is TGTGCCAGCAGTTCCGGCACAGATACGCAGTATTTT.

In this sample, this clone turned up once. This chain joins TRBV28 and TRBJ2-1, with 11 bases identical to TRBD2. Germline values: CDR1 MDHEN, CDR2 SYDVKM. The CDR3 spans 20 residues. With V trimmed by 4 bases and J by 6 bases, 20 bases remained unmatched. CDR3 nucleotide sequence: TGTGCCAGCAGTTCTTCAGTATGGGCTAGCGGGAGGTCGGAAATCAATGAGCAGTTCTTC. Translation: CASSSSVWASGRSEINEQFF.

The V gene is TRBV5-1, the J gene TRBJ2-2; TRBD2 might be the D (6 bases). This CDR3 has 12 amino acids. CDR1 SGHRS and CDR2 YFSETQ come from the germline V gene. Trimming left V 3 bases short and J 8 bases short, with 8 bases between. DNA of the CDR3: TGCGCCAGCAGCTGGAGGGCTGGGGAGCTGTTTTTT. It specifies CASSWRAGELFF. Complete variable domain (other parts from reference TRBV5-1 and TRBJ2-2): KAGVTQTPRYLIKTRGQQVTLSCSPISGHRSVSWYQQTPGQGLQFLFEYFSETQRNKGNFPGRFSGRQFSNSRSEMNVSTLELGDSALYLCASSWRAGELFFGEGSRLTVL.

In regard to this clone: A read error may be the cause here, since a much bigger clone is one base away. Within the sample, other DNA sequences also encode this same CDR3. This sequence joins TRBV7-2 and TRBJ2-7; 7 bases are a match to TRBD2. With 5 bases clipped from V and 0 bases from J, the junction kept 4 bases outside the gene matches. Germline V gene lookup returns CDR1 SGHTA and CDR2 FQGNSA. The CDR3 extends over 14 amino acids. The CDR3 region is CASSTQRDSYEQYF. Here the CDR3 DNA reads TGTGCCAGCAGCACCCAGCGGGACTCCTACGAGCAGTACTTC.

This rearrangement joins TRBV6-6 to TRBJ2-3; 7 bases agree with TRBD2. Per germline, CDR1 MNHNY and CDR2 SVGAGI (reference sequence). This CDR3 has 12 amino acids. CDR3 protein: CGAGLGTDTQYF. CDR3 nucleotide sequence: TGTGGAGCGGGATTGGGCACAGATACGCAGTATTTT.

The genes are TRBV15 and TRBJ1-2; TRBD1 agrees at 10 bases. V trimming: 3 bases; J trimming: 6 bases; junction bases outside the gene matches: 16. CDR1 and CDR2 from the germline V gene are LNHNV and YYDKDF (reference sequence). The CDR3 is 18 residues long. The CDR3 here is CATSRHSRDRGPRDGYTF. The CDR3 DNA reads TGTGCCACCAGCAGGCACAGCCGGGACAGGGGCCCTCGGGATGGCTACACCTTC.

The CDR3 reads CASSRGLAGYEQYF. In nucleotides, the CDR3 is TGCGCCAGCAGCAGAGGACTAGCGGGTTACGAGCAGTACTTC. This chain uses TRBV4-1 with TRBJ2-5, with 11 positions matching TRBD2. Judging by the DNA end, TRBJ2-7 fits better; the J call may be wrong. The germline V gene encodes CDR1 MGHRA and CDR2 YSYEKL. This CDR3 contains 14 residues.